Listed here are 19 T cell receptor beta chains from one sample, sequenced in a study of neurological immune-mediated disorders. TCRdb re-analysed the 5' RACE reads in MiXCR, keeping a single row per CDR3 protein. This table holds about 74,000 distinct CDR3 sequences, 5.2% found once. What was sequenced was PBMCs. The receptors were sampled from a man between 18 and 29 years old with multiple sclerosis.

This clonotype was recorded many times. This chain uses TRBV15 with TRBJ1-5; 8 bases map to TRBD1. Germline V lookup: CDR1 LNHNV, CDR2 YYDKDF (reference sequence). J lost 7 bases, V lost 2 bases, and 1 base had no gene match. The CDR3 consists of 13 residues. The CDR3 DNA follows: TGTGCCACCAGCAGACAGGGGGCCCAGCCCCAGCATTTT. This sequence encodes CATSRQGAQPQHF.

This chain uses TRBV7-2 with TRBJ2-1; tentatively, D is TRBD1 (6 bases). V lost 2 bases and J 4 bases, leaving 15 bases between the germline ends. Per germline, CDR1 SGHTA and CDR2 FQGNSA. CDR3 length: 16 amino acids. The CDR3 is CASSLTGQPTYNEQFF. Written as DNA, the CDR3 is TGTGCCAGCAGCTTAACGGGACAACCAACTTACAATGAGCAGTTCTTC.

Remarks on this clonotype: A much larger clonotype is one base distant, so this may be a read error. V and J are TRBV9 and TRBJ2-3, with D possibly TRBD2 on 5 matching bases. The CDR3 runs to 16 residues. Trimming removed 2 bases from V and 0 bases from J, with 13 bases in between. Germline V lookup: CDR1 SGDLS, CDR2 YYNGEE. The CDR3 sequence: CASSVRSGISTDTQYF. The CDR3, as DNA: TGTGCCAGCAGCGTTAGGAGCGGAATTAGCACAGATACGCAGTATTTT.

CDR3 coding DNA: TGTGCCAGCAGCCCCCTCTCCAGGGAGGCGTACAATGAGCAGTTCTTC. This gives the protein CASSPLSREAYNEQFF. The V call is TRBV11-2, the J call TRBJ2-1, with a weak D call TRBD2 (6 bases). Germline CDR1 SGHAT, CDR2 FQNNGV. The CDR3 contains 16 residues. The ends were cut back, 5 bases at V and 4 bases at J, with 18 bases in the middle.

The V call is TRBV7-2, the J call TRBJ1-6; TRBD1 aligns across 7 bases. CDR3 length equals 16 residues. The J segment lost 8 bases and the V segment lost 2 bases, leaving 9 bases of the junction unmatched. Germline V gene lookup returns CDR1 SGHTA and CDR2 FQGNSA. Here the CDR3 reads CASSLRQTGSDSPLHF. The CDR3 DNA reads TGTGCCAGCAGCTTACGACAGACAGGGTCGGATTCACCCCTCCACTTT.

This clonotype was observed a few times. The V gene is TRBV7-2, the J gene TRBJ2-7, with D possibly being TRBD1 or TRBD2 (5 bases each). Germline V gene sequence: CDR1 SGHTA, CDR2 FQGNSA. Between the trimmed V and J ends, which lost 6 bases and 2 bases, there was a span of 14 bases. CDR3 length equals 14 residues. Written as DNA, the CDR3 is TGTGCCAGCAGAAGGGACCTTGGGACCTACGAGCAGTACTTC. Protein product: CASRRDLGTYEQYF.

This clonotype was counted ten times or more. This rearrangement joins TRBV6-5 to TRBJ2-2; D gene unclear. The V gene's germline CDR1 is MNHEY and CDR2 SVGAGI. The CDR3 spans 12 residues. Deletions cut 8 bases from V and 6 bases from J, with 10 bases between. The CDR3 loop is CASLSQSGELFF. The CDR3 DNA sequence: TGTGCCAGCTTAAGCCAGTCCGGGGAGCTGTTTTTT.

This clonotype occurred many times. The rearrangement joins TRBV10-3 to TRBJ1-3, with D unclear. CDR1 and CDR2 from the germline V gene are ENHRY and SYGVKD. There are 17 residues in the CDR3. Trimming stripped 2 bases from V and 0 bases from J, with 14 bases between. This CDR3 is CAISEDVLTLSGNTIYF. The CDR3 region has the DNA TGTGCCATCAGTGAGGATGTCCTAACTCTCTCTGGAAACACCATATATTTT.

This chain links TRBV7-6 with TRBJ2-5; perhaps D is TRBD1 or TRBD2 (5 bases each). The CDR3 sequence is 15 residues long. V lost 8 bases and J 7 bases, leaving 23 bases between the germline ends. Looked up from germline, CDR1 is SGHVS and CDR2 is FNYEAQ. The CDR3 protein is CASAQGAGEWGTQYF. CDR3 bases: TGTGCCAGCGCTCAAGGGGCGGGCGAGTGGGGGACCCAGTACTTC. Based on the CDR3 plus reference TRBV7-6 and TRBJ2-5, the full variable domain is GAGVSQSPRYKVTKRGQDVALRCDPISGHVSLYWYRQALGQGPEFLTYFNYEAQQDKSGLPNDRFSAERPEGSISTLTIQRTEQRDSAMYRCASAQGAGEWGTQYFGPGTRLLVL.

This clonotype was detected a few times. The CDR3 sequence is CATSDFRLAGDGELFF. DNA of the CDR3: TGTGCCACCAGTGATTTTCGGCTAGCGGGAGACGGGGAGCTGTTTTTT. The J gene is TRBJ2-2, the V gene TRBV24-1, with TRBD2 matching 10 bases. The CDR3 runs 16 residues. CDR1 is KGHDR and CDR2 is SFDVKD in the germline V gene. After removal of 1 base from V and 7 bases from J, the junction contained 5 bases not matched to a gene.

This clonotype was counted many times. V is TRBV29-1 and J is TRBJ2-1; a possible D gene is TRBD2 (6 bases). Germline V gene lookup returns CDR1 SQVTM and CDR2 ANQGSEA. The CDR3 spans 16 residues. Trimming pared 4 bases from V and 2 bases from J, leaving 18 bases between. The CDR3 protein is CSVVSGERVAYNEQFF. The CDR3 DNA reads TGCAGCGTTGTTTCTGGGGAGCGGGTAGCCTACAATGAGCAGTTCTTC.

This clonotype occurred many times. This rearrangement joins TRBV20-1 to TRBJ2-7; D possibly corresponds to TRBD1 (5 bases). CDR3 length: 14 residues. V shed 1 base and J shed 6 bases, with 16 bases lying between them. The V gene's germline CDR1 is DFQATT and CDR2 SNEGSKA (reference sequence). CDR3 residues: CSARGGLTLAEQYF. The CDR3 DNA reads TGCAGTGCTAGAGGGGGCCTGACCTTAGCCGAGCAGTACTTC.

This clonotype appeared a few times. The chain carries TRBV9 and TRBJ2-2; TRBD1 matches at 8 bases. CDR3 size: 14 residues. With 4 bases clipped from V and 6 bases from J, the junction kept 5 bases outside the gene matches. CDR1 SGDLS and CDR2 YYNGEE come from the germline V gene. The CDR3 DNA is TGTGCCAGCAGCAAAGACAGGGGCCCCGGGGAGCTGTTTTTT. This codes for CASSKDRGPGELFF.

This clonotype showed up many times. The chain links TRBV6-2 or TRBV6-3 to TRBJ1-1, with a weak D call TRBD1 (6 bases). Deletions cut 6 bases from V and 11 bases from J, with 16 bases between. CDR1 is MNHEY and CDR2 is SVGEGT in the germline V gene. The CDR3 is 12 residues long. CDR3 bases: TGTGCCAGCAGCCATCAGACAGGAGTGGCTTTCTTT. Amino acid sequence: CASSHQTGVAFF.

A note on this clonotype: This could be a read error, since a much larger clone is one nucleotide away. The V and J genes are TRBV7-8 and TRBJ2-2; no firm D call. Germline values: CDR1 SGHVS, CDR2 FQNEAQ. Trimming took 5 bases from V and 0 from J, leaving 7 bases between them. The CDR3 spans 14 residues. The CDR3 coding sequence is TGTGCCAGCAGCCAAGACACGAACACCGGGGAGCTGTTTTTT. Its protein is CASSQDTNTGELFF.

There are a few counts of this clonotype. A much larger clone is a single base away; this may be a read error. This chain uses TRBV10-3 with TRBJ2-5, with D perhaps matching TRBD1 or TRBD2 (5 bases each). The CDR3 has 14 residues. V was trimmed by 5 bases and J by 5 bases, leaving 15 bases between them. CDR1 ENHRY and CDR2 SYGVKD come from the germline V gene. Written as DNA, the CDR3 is TGTGCCATCAGTCCTGATAGAAGGGACGAGACCCAGTACTTC. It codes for CAISPDRRDETQYF.

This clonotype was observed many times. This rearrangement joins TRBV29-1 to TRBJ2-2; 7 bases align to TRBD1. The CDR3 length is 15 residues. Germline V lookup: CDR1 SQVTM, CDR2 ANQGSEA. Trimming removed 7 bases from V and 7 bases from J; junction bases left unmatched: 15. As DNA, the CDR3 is TGCAGCGCCCTAGAAATCGACAGGGTCAGCGGGGAGCTGTTTTTT. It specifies CSALEIDRVSGELFF.

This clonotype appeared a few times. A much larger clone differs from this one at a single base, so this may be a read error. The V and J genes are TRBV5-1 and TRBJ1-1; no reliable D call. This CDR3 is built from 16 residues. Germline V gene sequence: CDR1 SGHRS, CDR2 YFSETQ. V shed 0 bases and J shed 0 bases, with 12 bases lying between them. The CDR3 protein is CASSLAGPLMNTEAFF. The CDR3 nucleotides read TGCGCCAGCAGCTTGGCGGGCCCCTTAATGAACACTGAAGCTTTCTTT.

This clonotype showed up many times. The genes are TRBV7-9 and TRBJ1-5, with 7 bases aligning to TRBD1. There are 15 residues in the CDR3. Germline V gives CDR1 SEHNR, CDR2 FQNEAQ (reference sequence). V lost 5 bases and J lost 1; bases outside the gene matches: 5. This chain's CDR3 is CASSRQGGSNQPQHF. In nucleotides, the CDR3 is TGTGCCAGCAGCCGACAGGGAGGCAGCAATCAGCCCCAGCATTTT. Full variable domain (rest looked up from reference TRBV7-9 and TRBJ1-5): DTGVSQNPRHKITKRGQNVTFRCDPISEHNRLYWYRQTLGQGPEFLTYFQNEAQLEKSRLLSDRFSAERPKGSFSTLEIQRTEQGDSAMYLCASSRQGGSNQPQHFGDGTRLSIL.